Below, 18 T cell receptor beta chains from the same sample are listed, as sequenced in a study of control samples from healthy donors and cancer patients. Clones were sequenced by immunoSEQ multiplex PCR, and TCRdb holds only the in-frame ones, with some missing. The data contain roughly 100,000 clones, about four fifths of them singletons. The sequencing input was blood. The receptors here all came from a woman aged 50 to 60 in good health.

This sequence joins TRBV7-9 and TRBJ2-3; D gene unclear. V was cut by 0 bases and J by 2 bases, with 3 bases left in between. CDR3 length equals 13 residues. Germline CDR1 reads SEHNR; CDR2 reads FQNEAQ (reference sequence). CDR3 in DNA: TGTGCCAGCAGCTTAGCTGTCACAGATACGCAGTATTTT. Amino acids: CASSLAVTDTQYF.

With respect to this clone: Other DNA sequences within the sample encode an identical CDR3. The gene calls are TRBV9 and TRBJ2-7, with TRBD1 matching 11 bases. The V gene's germline CDR1 is SGDLS and CDR2 YYNGEE. The V segment lost 0 bases and the J segment 3 bases; nucleotides outside the gene matches: 5. The CDR3 is 16 residues long. The CDR3: CASSVGGGTGGYEQYF. CDR3 coding DNA: TGTGCCAGCAGCGTAGGGGGGGGGACAGGGGGCTACGAGCAGTACTTC.

The DNA for the CDR3 is TGCAGCGTTCGACAGGGAGGAGGGGAGACCCAGTACTTC. Amino acids: CSVRQGGGETQYF. V usage is TRBV29-1 and J usage is TRBJ2-5, with D tentatively TRBD1 (7 bases). CDR3 length equals 13 residues. Trimming pared 5 bases from V and 5 bases from J, leaving 15 bases between. The germline V gene has CDR1 SQVTM and CDR2 ANQGSEA.

The chain combines TRBV4-3 with TRBJ2-1; 7 nucleotides agree with TRBD1. The CDR3 length is 15 residues. The V and J ends lost 0 bases and 8 bases, in that order; junction bases with no gene match: 7. Germline V gene lookup returns CDR1 LGHNA and CDR2 YSLEER. The CDR3 here is CASSQETGSNDEQFF. The CDR3 DNA reads as TGCGCCAGCAGCCAAGAGACAGGGTCAAACGATGAGCAGTTCTTC.

V usage is TRBV28 and J usage is TRBJ2-7, with D possibly matching TRBD1 (5 bases). CDR1 is MDHEN, CDR2 SYDVKM, per germline. V was pared by 3 bases and J by 6 bases, with 9 bases between. The length of the CDR3 is 12 residues. CDR3 sequence (DNA): TGTGCCAGCAGTTTCAGGGCAGCCGAGCAGTACTTC. This sequence encodes CASSFRAAEQYF.

The gene calls are TRBV10-3 and TRBJ2-1, with TRBD2 matching over 12 bases. J lost 0 bases, V lost 2 bases, and 2 bases had no gene match. The CDR3 is 17 residues long. Per the germline V gene, CDR1 is ENHRY and CDR2 is SYGVKD. The CDR3 sequence: CAISETSGRSSYNEQFF. CDR3 DNA sequence: TGTGCCATCAGTGAGACTAGCGGGAGGAGCTCCTACAATGAGCAGTTCTTC.

This clone appeared once. The gene calls are TRBV10-2 and TRBJ2-7; D possibly corresponds to TRBD1 (6 bases). V lost 6 bases and J lost 7, with 16 bases in between. CDR1 is WSHSY, CDR2 SAAADI, per germline. This CDR3 has 13 residues. The CDR3 protein is CASSPEWGQEQYF. The CDR3 nucleotides are TGCGCCAGCAGCCCCGAATGGGGGCAGGAGCAGTACTTC.

This chain joins TRBV25-1 and TRBJ1-1; a possible D gene is TRBD1 (6 bases). Trimming stripped 1 base from V and 3 bases from J, with 9 bases between. Germline-derived CDR1 and CDR2 are MGHDK and SYGVNS. CDR3 length: 14 residues. CDR3 sequence (DNA): TGTGCCAGCAGTGAATGGGGGGCGTACACTGAAGCTTTCTTT. Its protein product is CASSEWGAYTEAFF.

V and J are TRBV7-2 and TRBJ1-3, with a tentative D call TRBD1 (5 bases). CDR1 is SGHTA and CDR2 is FQGNSA in the germline V gene. CDR3 size: 16 residues. Trimming pared 3 bases from V and 0 bases from J, leaving 12 bases between. CDR3 coding DNA: TGTGCCAGCAGCTTGTCTGGGGCCCTCTCTGGAAACACCATATATTTT. It translates to CASSLSGALSGNTIYF.

V gene TRBV6-2 or TRBV6-3 combines with J gene TRBJ2-3, with unresolved D. This CDR3 is 12 amino acids long. Germline V gives CDR1 MNHEY, CDR2 SVGEGT. The ends were cut back, 2 bases at V and 10 bases at J, with 10 bases in the middle. The CDR3 nucleotides read TGTGCCAGCAGTTACGGTCGGCGGCCGCAGTATTTT. Residues: CASSYGRRPQYF.

This clone has just one count. V is TRBV9 and J is TRBJ1-6, with D possibly TRBD1 on 5 matching bases. CDR1 is SGDLS, CDR2 YYNGEE, per germline. This CDR3 has 15 amino acids. V dropped 0 bases and J dropped 5 bases, with 9 bases sitting between them. In nucleotides, the CDR3 is TGTGCCAGCAGCGTAGATACGGGACATAATTCACCCCTCCACTTT. It translates to CASSVDTGHNSPLHF.

J is TRBJ1-3 and V is TRBV28, with D maybe TRBD1 (6 bases). V lost 6 bases, J lost 2 bases, and 14 bases lay in between. CDR3 size: 15 residues. The germline gives CDR1 MDHEN, CDR2 SYDVKM. CDR3 residues: CASRVQGSAGNTIYF. The CDR3 DNA is TGTGCCAGCAGAGTACAGGGATCTGCTGGAAACACCATATATTTT.

This rearrangement joins TRBV15 to TRBJ2-3, with D uncertain. The CDR3 sequence is 13 residues long. Trimming cost V 4 bases and J 0 bases, with 5 bases left between them. The germline CDR1 and CDR2 sequences are LNHNV and YYDKDF (reference sequence). CDR3 in amino acids: CATSKGSTDTQYF. In DNA, the CDR3 is TGTGCCACCAGCAAAGGGAGCACAGATACGCAGTATTTT.

The rearrangement links TRBV5-1 to TRBJ2-5; 9 bases are shared with TRBD2. Trimming took 0 bases from V and 5 from J; bases not matched to a gene: 11. Germline CDR1 reads SGHRS; CDR2 reads YFSETQ. The CDR3 runs to 17 residues. The CDR3 protein is CASSLETHSGGGETQYF. The CDR3 coding sequence is TGCGCCAGCAGCTTGGAAACCCATAGCGGGGGAGGGGAGACCCAGTACTTC. The variable domain in full, completed from reference TRBV5-1 and TRBJ2-5, reads KAGVTQTPRYLIKTRGQQVTLSCSPISGHRSVSWYQQTPGQGLQFLFEYFSETQRNKGNFPGRFSGRQFSNSRSEMNVSTLELGDSALYLCASSLETHSGGGETQYFGPGTRLLVL.

The gene calls are TRBV2 and TRBJ1-1; D not certain. CDR3 length equals 12 residues. Trimming removed 5 bases from V and 8 bases from J, with 12 bases in between. Germline CDR1 SNHLY, CDR2 FYNNEI. CDR3 region: CASSSNLGEAFF. The CDR3 DNA is TGTGCCAGCAGTTCAAATTTAGGGGAAGCTTTCTTT.

This rearrangement joins TRBV19 to TRBJ1-2, with 8 positions matching TRBD1. This CDR3 has 14 residues. V dropped 1 base and J dropped 4; count of bases not matched to a gene: 2. The germline CDR1 and CDR2 sequences are LNHDA and SQIVND (reference sequence). The CDR3 sequence is CASSIGTGLYGYTF. CDR3 coding DNA: TGTGCCAGTAGTATAGGGACAGGGCTCTATGGCTACACCTTC.

The V gene is TRBV27, the J gene TRBJ2-5; D ambiguous. The germline CDR1 and CDR2 sequences are MNHEY and SMNVEV (reference sequence). The V gene lost 3 bases and the J gene lost 6 bases, with 5 bases spanning the gap. This CDR3 is built from 11 residues. The CDR3 nucleotides read TGTGCCAGCAGTTTTGGGAAGACCCAGTACTTC. It translates to CASSFGKTQYF.

This chain uses TRBV28 with TRBJ1-4; 7 bases are a match to TRBD1. This CDR3 has 15 amino acids. V was pared by 5 bases and J by 6 bases, with 9 bases of the junction left unmatched. Germline V lookup: CDR1 MDHEN, CDR2 SYDVKM. CDR3 amino acids: CASSPPGTAHEKLFF. The CDR3 DNA follows: TGTGCCAGCAGTCCCCCGGGGACAGCCCATGAAAAACTGTTTTTT.